These 2 T cell receptor beta chains came from one sample sequenced in a study of blood T cell repertoires in COVID-19. Sequencing used immunoSEQ multiplex PCR; TCRdb keeps in-frame clones, though not all of them. Of about 13,000 clones listed, about 87% were seen once; the top ten hold 5% to 5.5%. The sample comprised peripheral blood. All receptors come from a human donor in a cohort sampled during active COVID-19.

This chain uses TRBV30 with TRBJ2-7, with 10 bases matching TRBD1. Looked up from germline, CDR1 is GTSNPN and CDR2 is SVGIG (reference sequence). The CDR3 totals 13 residues. V gave up 3 bases and J gave up 8 bases; unmatched junction bases: 7. The CDR3 spells CAWSTGTGVKQYF. For the CDR3, the DNA is TGTGCCTGGAGCACCGGGACAGGGGTGAAGCAGTACTTC.

V is TRBV28 and J is TRBJ1-2; no firm D call. Trimming left V 4 bases short and J 7 bases short, with 10 bases between. There are 12 residues in the CDR3. Germline CDR1 is MDHEN and CDR2 is SYDVKM. As DNA, the CDR3 is TGTGCCAGCAGTTCGCACACGGGTGGCTACACCTTC. This gives the protein CASSSHTGGYTF.